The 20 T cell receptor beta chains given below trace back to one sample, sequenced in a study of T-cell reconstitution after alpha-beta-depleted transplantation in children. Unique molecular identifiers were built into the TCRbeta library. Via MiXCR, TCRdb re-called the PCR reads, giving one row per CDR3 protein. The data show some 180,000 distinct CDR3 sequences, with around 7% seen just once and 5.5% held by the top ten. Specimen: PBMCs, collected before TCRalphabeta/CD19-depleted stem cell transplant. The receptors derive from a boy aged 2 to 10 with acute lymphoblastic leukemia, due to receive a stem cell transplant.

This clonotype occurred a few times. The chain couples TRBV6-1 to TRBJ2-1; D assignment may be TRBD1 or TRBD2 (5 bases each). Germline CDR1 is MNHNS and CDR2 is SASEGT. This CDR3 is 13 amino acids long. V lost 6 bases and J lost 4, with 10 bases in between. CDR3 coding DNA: TGTGCCAGCAGGAGGGGTCCGTACAATGAGCAGTTCTTC. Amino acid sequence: CASRRGPYNEQFF.

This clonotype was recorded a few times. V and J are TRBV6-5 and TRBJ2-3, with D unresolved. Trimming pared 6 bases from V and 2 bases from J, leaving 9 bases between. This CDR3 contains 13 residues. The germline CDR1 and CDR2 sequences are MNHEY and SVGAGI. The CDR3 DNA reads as TGTGCCAGCAGCGCTCCAGCCACAGATACGCAGTATTTT. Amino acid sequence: CASSAPATDTQYF.

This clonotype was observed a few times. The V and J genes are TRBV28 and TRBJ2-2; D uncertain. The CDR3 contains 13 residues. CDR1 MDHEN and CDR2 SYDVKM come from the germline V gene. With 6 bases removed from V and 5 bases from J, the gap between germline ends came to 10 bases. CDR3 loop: CASSPVGTGELFF. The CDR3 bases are TGTGCCAGCAGCCCAGTGGGGACCGGGGAGCTGTTTTTT.

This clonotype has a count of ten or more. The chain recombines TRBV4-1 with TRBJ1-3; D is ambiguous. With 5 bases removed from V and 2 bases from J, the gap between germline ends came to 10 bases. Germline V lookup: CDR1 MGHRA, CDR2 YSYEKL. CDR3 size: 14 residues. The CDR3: CASSFDNAGNTIYF. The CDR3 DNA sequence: TGCGCCAGCAGCTTTGACAACGCTGGAAACACCATATATTTT.

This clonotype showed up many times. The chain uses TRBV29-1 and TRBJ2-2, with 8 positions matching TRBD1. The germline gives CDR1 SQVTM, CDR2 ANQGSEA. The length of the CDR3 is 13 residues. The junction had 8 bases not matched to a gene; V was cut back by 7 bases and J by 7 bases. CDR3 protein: CSACPGGNGELFF. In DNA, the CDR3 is TGCAGCGCCTGCCCAGGGGGCAACGGGGAGCTGTTTTTT.

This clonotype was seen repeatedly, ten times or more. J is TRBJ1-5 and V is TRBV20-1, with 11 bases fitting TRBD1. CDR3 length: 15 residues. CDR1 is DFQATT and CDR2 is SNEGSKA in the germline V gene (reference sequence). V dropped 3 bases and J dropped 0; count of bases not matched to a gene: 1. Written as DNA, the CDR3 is TGCAGTGCTAGGGGACAGGGGGTTAGCAATCAGCCCCAGCATTTT. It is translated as CSARGQGVSNQPQHF.

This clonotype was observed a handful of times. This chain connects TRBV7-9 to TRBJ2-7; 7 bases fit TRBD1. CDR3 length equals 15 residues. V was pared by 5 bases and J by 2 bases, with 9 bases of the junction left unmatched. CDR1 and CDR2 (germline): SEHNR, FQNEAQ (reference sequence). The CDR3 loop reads CASSTRSGTAYEQYF. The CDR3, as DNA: TGTGCCAGCAGCACCCGCTCCGGGACAGCCTACGAGCAGTACTTC. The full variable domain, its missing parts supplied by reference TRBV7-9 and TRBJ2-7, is DTGVSQNPRHKITKRGQNVTFRCDPISEHNRLYWYRQTLGQGPEFLTYFQNEAQLEKSRLLSDRFSAERPKGSFSTLEIQRTEQGDSAMYLCASSTRSGTAYEQYFGPGTRLTVT.

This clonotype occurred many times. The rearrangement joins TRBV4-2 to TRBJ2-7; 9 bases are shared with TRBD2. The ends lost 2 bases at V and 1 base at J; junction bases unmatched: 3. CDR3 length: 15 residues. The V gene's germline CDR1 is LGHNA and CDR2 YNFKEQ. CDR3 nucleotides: TGTGCCAGCAGCCAAACCAGCGGGGGGTCCTACGAGCAGTACTTC. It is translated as CASSQTSGGSYEQYF.

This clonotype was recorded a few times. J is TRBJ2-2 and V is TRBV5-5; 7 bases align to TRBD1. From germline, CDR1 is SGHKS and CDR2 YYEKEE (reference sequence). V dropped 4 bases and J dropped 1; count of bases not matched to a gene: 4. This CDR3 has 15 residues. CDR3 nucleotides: TGTGCCAGCAGCCGCCGACAGGGGAACACCGGGGAGCTGTTTTTT. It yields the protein CASSRRQGNTGELFF.

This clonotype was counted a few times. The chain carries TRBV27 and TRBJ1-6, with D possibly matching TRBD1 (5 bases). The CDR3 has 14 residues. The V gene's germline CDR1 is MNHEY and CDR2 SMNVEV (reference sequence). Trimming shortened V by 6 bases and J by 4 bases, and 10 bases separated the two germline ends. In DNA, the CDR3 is TGTGCCAGCAGAGGTGGGACTTATAATTCACCCCTCCACTTT. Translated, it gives CASRGGTYNSPLHF.

The CDR3 loop is CSVGGGGAGANVLTF. As DNA, the CDR3 is TGCAGCGTTGGGGGGGGCGGGGCCGGGGCCAACGTCCTGACTTTC. This chain uses TRBV29-1 with TRBJ2-6, with TRBD2 as a possible D gene (7 bases). This CDR3 has 15 residues. The germline V and J ends were trimmed by 4 bases and 4 bases, with 14 bases remaining between them. Germline CDR1 reads SQVTM; CDR2 reads ANQGSEA. The variable domain in full, completed from reference TRBV29-1 and TRBJ2-6, reads SAVISQKPSRDICQRGTSLTIQCQVDSQVTMMFWYRQQPGQSLTLIATANQGSEATYESGFVIDKFPISRPNLTFSTLTVSNMSPEDSSIYLCSVGGGGAGANVLTFGAGSRLTVL.

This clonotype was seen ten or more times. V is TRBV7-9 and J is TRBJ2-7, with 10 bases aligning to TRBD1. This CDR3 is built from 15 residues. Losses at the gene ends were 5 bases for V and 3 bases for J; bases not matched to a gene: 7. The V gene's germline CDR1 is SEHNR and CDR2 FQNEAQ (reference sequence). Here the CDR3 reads CASSPSRDRGYEQYF. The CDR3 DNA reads TGTGCCAGCAGCCCCAGCCGGGACAGGGGCTACGAGCAGTACTTC.

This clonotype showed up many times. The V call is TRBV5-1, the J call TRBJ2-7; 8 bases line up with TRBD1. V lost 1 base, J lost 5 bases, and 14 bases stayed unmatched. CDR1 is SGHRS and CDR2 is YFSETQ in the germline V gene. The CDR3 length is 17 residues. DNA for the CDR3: TGCGCCAGCAGCTTGCAGAGGGGACAGGTGGACACCCACGAGCAGTACTTC. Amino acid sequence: CASSLQRGQVDTHEQYF.

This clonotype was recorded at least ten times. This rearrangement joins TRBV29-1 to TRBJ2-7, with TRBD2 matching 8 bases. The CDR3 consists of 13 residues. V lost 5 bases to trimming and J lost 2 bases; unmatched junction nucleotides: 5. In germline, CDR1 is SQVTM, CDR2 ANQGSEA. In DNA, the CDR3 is TGCAGCGTTCTTAGCGGGACCGCCTACGAGCAGTACTTC. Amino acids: CSVLSGTAYEQYF.

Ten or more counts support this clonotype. CDR3 DNA sequence: TGTGCCAGCAGCATCTCCGTGACCGGGGAGCTGTTTTTT. Its protein is CASSISVTGELFF. The chain combines TRBV6-6 with TRBJ2-2, with D unclear. Germline CDR1 MNHNY, CDR2 SVGAGI (reference sequence). V was shortened by 6 bases and J by 5 bases, with 10 bases between the two germline ends. There are 13 residues in the CDR3.

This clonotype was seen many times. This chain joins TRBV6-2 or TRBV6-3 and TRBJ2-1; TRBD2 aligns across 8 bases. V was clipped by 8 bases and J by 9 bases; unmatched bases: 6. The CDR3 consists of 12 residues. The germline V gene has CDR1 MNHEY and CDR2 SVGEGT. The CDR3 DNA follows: TGTGCCAGCTTAGCGGGGTCAAGTGAGCAGTTCTTC. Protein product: CASLAGSSEQFF.

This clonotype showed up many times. Here the CDR3 DNA reads TGCAGCGCCGGACAGGGGCGCGCCTACGAGCAGTACTTC. As protein: CSAGQGRAYEQYF. The chain carries TRBV29-1 and TRBJ2-7; 9 positions match TRBD1. CDR3 length equals 13 residues. CDR1 SQVTM and CDR2 ANQGSEA come from the germline V gene. After removal of 7 bases from V and 2 bases from J, the junction contained 6 bases not matched to a gene.

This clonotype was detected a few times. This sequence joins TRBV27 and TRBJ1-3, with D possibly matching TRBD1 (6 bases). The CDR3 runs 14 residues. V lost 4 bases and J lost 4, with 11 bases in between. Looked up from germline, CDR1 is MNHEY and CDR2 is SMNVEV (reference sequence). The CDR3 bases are TGTGCCAGCAGTTCAGGGGACATGGGAAACACCATATATTTT. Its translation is CASSSGDMGNTIYF.

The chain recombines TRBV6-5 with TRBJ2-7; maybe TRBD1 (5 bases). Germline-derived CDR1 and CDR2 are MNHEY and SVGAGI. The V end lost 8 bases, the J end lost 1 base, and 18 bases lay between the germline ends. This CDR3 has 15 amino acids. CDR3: CASQLGTGHSYEQYF. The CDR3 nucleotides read TGTGCCAGCCAGTTAGGTACAGGCCATTCCTACGAGCAGTACTTC.

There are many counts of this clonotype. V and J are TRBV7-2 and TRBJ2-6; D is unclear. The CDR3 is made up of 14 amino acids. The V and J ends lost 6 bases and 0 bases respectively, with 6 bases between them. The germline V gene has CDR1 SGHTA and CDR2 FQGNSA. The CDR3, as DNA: TGTGCCAGCAGATGGTACTCTGGGGCCAACGTCCTGACTTTC. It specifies CASRWYSGANVLTF. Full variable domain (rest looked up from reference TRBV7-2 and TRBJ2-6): GAGVSQSPSNKVTEKGKDVELRCDPISGHTALYWYRQSLGQGLEFLIYFQGNSAPDKSGLPSDRFSAERTGGSVSTLTIQRTQQEDSAVYLCASRWYSGANVLTFGAGSRLTVL.